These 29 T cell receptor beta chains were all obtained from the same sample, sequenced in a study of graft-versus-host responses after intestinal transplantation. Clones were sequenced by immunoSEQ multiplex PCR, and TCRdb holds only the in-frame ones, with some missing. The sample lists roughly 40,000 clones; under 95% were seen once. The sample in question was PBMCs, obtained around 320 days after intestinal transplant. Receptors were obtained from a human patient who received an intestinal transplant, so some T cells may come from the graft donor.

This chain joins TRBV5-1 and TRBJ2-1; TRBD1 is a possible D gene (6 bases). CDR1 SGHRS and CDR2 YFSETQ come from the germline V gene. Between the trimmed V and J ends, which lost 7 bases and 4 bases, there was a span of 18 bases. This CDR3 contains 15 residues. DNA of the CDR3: TGCGCCAGCCGTCAAGACGGACAGTCTTACAATGAGCAGTTCTTC. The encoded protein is CASRQDGQSYNEQFF.

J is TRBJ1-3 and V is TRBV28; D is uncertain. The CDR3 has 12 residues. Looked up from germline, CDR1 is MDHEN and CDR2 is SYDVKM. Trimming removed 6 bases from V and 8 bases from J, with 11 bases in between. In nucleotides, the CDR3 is TGTGCCAGCAGGTCCTGGGAGGACACCATATATTTT. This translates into CASRSWEDTIYF.

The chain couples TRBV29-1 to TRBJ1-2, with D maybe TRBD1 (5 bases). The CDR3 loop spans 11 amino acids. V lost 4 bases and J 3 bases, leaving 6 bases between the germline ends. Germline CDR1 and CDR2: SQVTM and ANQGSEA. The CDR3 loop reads CSVGGDYGYTF. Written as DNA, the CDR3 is TGCAGCGTTGGAGGGGACTATGGCTACACCTTC.

The CDR3 loop reads CASSATGTANTEAFF. DNA of the CDR3: TGTGCCAGCTCAGCTACCGGGACGGCGAACACTGAAGCTTTCTTT. The rearrangement joins TRBV18 to TRBJ1-1; D is perhaps TRBD1 (5 bases). Trimming took off 5 bases at V and 1 base at J, with 14 bases between the two ends. The length of the CDR3 is 15 residues. Germline V gene data show CDR1 as KGHSH and CDR2 as LQKENI.

The CDR3 DNA follows: TGTGCCAGCAGCCCGGGACTAGCGATAGGTATCGGTGAGCAGTTCTTC. Residues: CASSPGLAIGIGEQFF. The gene calls are TRBV5-4 and TRBJ2-1; TRBD2 agrees at 10 bases. CDR3 length equals 16 residues. J gave up 9 bases and V 4 bases, and 13 bases lay outside the gene matches. In germline, CDR1 is SGHNT, CDR2 YYREEE (reference sequence).

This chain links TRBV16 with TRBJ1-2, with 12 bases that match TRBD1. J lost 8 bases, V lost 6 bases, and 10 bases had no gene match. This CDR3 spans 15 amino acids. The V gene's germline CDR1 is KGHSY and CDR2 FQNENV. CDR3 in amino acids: CASSRPGQGAAGYTF. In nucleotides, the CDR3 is TGTGCCAGCAGTAGGCCGGGACAGGGGGCCGCGGGCTACACCTTC. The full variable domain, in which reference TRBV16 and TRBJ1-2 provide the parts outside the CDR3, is GEEVAQTPKHLVRGEGQKAKLYCAPIKGHSYVFWYQQVLKNEFKFLISFQNENVFDETGMPKERFSAKCLPNSPCSLEIQATKLEDSAVYFCASSRPGQGAAGYTFGSGTRLTVV.

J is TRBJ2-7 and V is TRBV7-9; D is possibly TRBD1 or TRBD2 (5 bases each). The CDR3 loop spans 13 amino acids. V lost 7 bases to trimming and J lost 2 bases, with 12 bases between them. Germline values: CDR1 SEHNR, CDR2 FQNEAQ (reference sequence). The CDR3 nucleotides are TGTGCCAGCATGCGAGGGGAAACCTACGAGCAGTACTTC. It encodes CASMRGETYEQYF.

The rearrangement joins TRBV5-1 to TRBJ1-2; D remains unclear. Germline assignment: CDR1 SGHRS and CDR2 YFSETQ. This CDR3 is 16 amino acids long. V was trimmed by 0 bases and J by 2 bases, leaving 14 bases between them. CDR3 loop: CASSLGLVGGNYGYTF. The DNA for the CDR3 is TGCGCCAGCAGCTTGGGCCTCGTGGGAGGAAACTATGGCTACACCTTC.

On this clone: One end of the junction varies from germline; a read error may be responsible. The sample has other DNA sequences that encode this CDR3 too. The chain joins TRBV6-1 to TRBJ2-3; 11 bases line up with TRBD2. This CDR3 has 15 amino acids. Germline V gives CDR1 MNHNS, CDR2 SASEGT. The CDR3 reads CASSALAGGTDTQYF. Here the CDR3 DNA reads TGTGCCAGCAGCGCCCTAGCGGGAGGCACAGATACGCAGTATTTC.

As DNA, the CDR3 is TGTGCCAGCAGTTTCGTGGCGGGAGACAGAGAGACCCAGTACTTC. Protein: CASSFVAGDRETQYF. The V call is TRBV6-1, the J call TRBJ2-5, with TRBD2 matching over 7 bases. V lost 5 bases to trimming and J lost 4 bases; unmatched junction nucleotides: 10. CDR3 length: 15 amino acids. Germline-derived CDR1 and CDR2 are MNHNS and SASEGT.

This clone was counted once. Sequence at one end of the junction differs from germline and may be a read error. The CDR3 bases are TGTGCCAGAAGCCCCGATCTGAGGACTAGATGCTTC. This gives the protein CARSPDLRTRCF. The gene calls are TRBV5-3 and TRBJ2-7; 7 bases are a match to TRBD2. TRBV5-3 is treated as an ORF (open reading frame) with a function not yet certain. This CDR3 comprises 12 residues.

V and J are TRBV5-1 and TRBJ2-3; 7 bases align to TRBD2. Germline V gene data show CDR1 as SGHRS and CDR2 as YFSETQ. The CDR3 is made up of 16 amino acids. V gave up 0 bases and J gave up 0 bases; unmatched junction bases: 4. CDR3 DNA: TGCGCCAGCAGCTTGGGGCGGGACTATAGCACAGATACGCAGTATTTT. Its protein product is CASSLGRDYSTDTQYF.

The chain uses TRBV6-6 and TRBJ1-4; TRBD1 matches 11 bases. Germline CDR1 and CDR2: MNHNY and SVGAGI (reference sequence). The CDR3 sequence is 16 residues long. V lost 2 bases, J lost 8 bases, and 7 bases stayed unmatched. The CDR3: CASSYVLDRGREKLFF. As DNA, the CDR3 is TGTGCCAGCAGTTACGTATTGGACAGGGGGCGCGAAAAACTGTTTTTT.

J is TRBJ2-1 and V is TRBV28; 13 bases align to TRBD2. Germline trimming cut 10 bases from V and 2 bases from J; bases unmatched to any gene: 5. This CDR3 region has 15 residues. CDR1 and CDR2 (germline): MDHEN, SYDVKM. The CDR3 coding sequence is TGTGCCACTCGACTAGCGGGGGGCCCCTACAATGAGCAGTTCTTC. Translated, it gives CATRLAGGPYNEQFF.

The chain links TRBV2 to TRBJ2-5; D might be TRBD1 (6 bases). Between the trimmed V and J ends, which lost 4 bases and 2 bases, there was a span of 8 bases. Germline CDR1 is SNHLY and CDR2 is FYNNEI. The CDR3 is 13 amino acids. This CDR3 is CASSGQGQETQYF. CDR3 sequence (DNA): TGTGCCAGCAGTGGTCAGGGGCAAGAGACCCAGTACTTC. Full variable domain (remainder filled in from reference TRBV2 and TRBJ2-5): EPEVTQTPSHQVTQMGQEVILRCVPISNHLYFYWYRQILGQKVEFLVSFYNNEISEKSEIFDDQFSVERPDGSNFTLKIRSTKLEDSAMYFCASSGQGQETQYFGPGTRLLVL.

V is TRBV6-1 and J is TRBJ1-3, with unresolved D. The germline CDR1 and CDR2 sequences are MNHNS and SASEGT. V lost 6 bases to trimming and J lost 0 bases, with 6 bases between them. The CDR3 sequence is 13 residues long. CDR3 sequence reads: CASRQFSGNTIYF. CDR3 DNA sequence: TGTGCCAGCAGACAGTTCTCTGGAAACACCATATATTTT.

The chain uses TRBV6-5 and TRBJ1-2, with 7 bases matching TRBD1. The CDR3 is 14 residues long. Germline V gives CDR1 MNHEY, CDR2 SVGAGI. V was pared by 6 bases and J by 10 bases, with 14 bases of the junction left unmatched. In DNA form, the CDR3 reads TGTGCCAGCAGCGGCCTTGACAGGGCACGGCTCTACACCTTC. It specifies CASSGLDRARLYTF.

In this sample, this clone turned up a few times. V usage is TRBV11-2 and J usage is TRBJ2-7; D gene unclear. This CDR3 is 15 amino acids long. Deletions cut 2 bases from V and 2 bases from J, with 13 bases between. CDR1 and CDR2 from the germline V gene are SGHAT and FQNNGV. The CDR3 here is CASSLFPLTAYEQYF. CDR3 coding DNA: TGTGCCAGCAGCTTATTCCCCTTAACGGCCTACGAGCAGTACTTC.

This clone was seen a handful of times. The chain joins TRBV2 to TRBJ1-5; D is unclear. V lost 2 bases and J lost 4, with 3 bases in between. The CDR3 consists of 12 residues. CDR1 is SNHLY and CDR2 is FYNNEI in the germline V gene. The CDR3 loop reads CASSEINQPQHF. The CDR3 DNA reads TGTGCCAGCAGTGAAATTAATCAGCCCCAGCATTTT.

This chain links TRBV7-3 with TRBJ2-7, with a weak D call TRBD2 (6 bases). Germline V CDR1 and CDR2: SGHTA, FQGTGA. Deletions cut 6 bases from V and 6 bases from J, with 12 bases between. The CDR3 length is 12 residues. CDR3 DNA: TGTGCCAGCAGTACAGGAGCGGGCGAGCAGTACTTC. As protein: CASSTGAGEQYF.

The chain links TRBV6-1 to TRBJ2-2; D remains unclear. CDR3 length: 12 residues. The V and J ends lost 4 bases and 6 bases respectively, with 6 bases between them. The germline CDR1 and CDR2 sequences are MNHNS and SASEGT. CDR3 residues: CASSGGPGELFF. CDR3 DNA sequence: TGTGCCAGCAGTGGGGGTCCCGGGGAGCTGTTTTTT.

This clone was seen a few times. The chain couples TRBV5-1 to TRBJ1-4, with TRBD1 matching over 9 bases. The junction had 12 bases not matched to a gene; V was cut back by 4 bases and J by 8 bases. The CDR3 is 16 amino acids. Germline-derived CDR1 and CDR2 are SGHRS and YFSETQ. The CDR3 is CASSAYRQGESEKLFF. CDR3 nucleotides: TGCGCCAGCAGCGCCTATCGACAGGGGGAAAGCGAAAAACTGTTTTTT.

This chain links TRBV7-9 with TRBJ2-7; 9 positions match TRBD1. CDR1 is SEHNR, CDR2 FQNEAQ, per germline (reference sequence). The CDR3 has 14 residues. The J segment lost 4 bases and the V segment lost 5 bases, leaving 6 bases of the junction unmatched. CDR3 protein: CASSVDRGIYEQYF. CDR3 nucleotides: TGTGCCAGCAGCGTGGACAGGGGAATATACGAGCAGTACTTC.

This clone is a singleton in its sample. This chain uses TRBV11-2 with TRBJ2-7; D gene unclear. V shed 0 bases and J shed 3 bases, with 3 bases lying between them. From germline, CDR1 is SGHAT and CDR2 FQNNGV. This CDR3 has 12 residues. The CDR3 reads CASSLDIYEQYF. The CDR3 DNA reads TGTGCCAGCAGCTTAGACATCTACGAGCAGTACTTC.

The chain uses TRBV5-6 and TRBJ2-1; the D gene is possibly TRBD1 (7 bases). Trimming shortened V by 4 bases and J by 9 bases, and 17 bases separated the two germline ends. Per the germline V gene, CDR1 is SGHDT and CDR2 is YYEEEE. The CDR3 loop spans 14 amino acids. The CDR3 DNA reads TGTGCCAGCAGCCCTCAGGGGGGCCCCTCTGAGCAGTTCTTC. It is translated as CASSPQGGPSEQFF.

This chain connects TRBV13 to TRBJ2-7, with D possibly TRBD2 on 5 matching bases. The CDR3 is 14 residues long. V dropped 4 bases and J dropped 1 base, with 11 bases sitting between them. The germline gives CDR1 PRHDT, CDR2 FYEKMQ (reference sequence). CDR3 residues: CASSSLGTSYEQYF. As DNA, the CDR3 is TGTGCCAGCAGCTCACTAGGTACTTCCTACGAGCAGTACTTC.

The CDR3 reads CASSLQVDQPQHF. DNA of the CDR3: TGTGCCAGCAGTTTACAGGTGGATCAGCCCCAGCATTTT. This sequence joins TRBV6-4 and TRBJ1-5; tentatively, D is TRBD1 (5 bases). This CDR3 comprises 13 residues. Trimming pared 5 bases from V and 5 bases from J, leaving 10 bases between. Germline CDR1 MRHNA, CDR2 SNTAGT.

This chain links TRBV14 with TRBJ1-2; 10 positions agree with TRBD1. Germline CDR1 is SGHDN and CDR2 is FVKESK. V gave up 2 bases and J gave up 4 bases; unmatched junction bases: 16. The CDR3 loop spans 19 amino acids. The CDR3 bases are TGTGCCAGCAGCCAAATTAACCTTCCGGGACAGGGGTTGGGCTATGGCTACACCTTC. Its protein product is CASSQINLPGQGLGYGYTF.

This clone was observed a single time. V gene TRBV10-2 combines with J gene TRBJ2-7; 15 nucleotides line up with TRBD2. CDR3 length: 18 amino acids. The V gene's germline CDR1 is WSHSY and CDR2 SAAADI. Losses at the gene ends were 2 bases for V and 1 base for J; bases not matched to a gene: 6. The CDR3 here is CASSEVGLAGGTSYEQYF. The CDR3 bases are TGCGCCAGCAGTGAGGTGGGACTAGCGGGAGGTACGTCCTACGAGCAGTACTTC.